These 14 T cell receptor beta chains were all obtained from the same sample, sequenced in a study of cytomegalovirus exposure and HLA in healthy donors. 13 Jbeta primers and 60 Vbeta primers were used for the PCR. Here immunoSEQ multiplex PCR was the method, and the copy in TCRdb shows in-frame clones only, minus some. The sample's table shows 45,000 to 60,000 clones. Input material: PBMCs. The receptors were sampled from a male donor in good health and CMV-seronegative.

This chain joins TRBV5-1 and TRBJ2-5; D gene uncertain. The V end lost 3 bases, the J end lost 5 bases, and 14 bases lay between the germline ends. The CDR3 totals 14 residues. The germline CDR1 and CDR2 sequences are SGHRS and YFSETQ. CDR3 sequence (DNA): TGCGCCAGCAGCTCCAAATTAGAGTTGGAGACCCAGTACTTC. The encoded protein is CASSSKLELETQYF.

CDR3 residues: CASSQDFGGEAFF. For the CDR3, the DNA is TGCGCCAGCAGCCAAGATTTCGGCGGGGAAGCTTTCTTT. V usage is TRBV4-1 and J usage is TRBJ1-1; D gene unclear. V was shortened by 0 bases and J by 8 bases, with 10 bases between the two germline ends. Germline lookup yields CDR1 MGHRA and CDR2 YSYEKL. This CDR3 region has 13 residues.

The chain links TRBV11-2 to TRBJ2-6; D is unclear. From germline, CDR1 is SGHAT and CDR2 FQNNGV. Trimming cost V 1 base and J 0 bases, with 4 bases left between them. The CDR3 runs to 15 residues. CDR3 amino acids: CASSLATSGANVLTF. In nucleotides, the CDR3 is TGTGCCAGCAGCTTAGCTACCTCTGGGGCCAACGTCCTGACTTTC.

The chain is built from TRBV11-2 and TRBJ2-5; a possible D gene is TRBD1 (5 bases). The CDR3 length is 13 residues. The V end was cut by 5 bases, the J end by 2 bases, with 9 bases between. Germline values: CDR1 SGHAT, CDR2 FQNNGV. The DNA of the CDR3 is TGTGCCAGCAGCGCGACAGTTCAAGAGACCCAGTACTTC. It codes for CASSATVQETQYF.

V gene TRBV6-6 combines with J gene TRBJ1-5; no clear D. The V and J ends lost 0 bases and 6 bases respectively, with 15 bases between them. This CDR3 is built from 16 residues. Germline V gives CDR1 MNHNY, CDR2 SVGAGI (reference sequence). For the CDR3, the DNA is TGTGCCAGCAGTTACTCGAGGGAGACAAGAAGTCAGCCCCAGCATTTT. Protein: CASSYSRETRSQPQHF.

With regard to this clone: At one boundary the junction diverges from the germline segment, which might be a read error. The V and J genes are TRBV7-2 and TRBJ2-1, with D possibly matching TRBD1 (6 bases). Germline CDR1 SGHTA, CDR2 FQGNSA. CDR3 length equals 13 residues. DNA for the CDR3: TGTGCCAGCACCTTACAGGGTATGGCTGAGCAGTTCTTC. Encoded protein: CASTLQGMAEQFF.

The chain uses TRBV6-1 and TRBJ1-1; 8 positions agree with TRBD1. This CDR3 region has 14 residues. Germline V gene sequence: CDR1 MNHNS, CDR2 SASEGT. Unmatched junction bases numbered 6, after V lost 5 bases and J lost 4 bases. The CDR3 nucleotides read TGTGCCAGCAGTCGTACAGGGGGGGGCACTGAAGCTTTCTTT. Its translation is CASSRTGGGTEAFF.

The chain has TRBV9 and TRBJ2-5, with TRBD2 matching 11 bases. Germline V gives CDR1 SGDLS, CDR2 YYNGEE. J gave up 3 bases and V 3 bases, and 10 bases lay outside the gene matches. The CDR3 is made up of 17 amino acids. The CDR3 bases are TGTGCCAGCAGCGGCGGCCCTAGCGGGGGGCTCGAAGAGACCCAGTACTTC. Amino acids: CASSGGPSGGLEETQYF.

J is TRBJ1-4 and V is TRBV9; possibly TRBD1 for D (5 bases). The V gene lost 4 bases and the J gene lost 4 bases, with 11 bases spanning the gap. The CDR3 contains 14 residues. Germline V gene lookup returns CDR1 SGDLS and CDR2 YYNGEE. CDR3 in DNA: TGTGCCAGCAGCCCGCGGGGGGATAATGAAAAACTGTTTTTT. It specifies CASSPRGDNEKLFF.

The chain carries TRBV5-1 and TRBJ2-3, with D perhaps matching TRBD2 (5 bases). Trimming cost V 5 bases and J 3 bases, with 16 bases left between them. Looked up from germline, CDR1 is SGHRS and CDR2 is YFSETQ. This CDR3 has 15 amino acids. The CDR3 reads CASSSAFGGTDTQYF. The DNA of the CDR3 is TGCGCCAGCAGTTCCGCGTTTGGCGGGACAGATACGCAGTATTTT.

The rearrangement links TRBV6-5 to TRBJ2-2, with TRBD1 matching 7 bases. V trimming: 2 bases; J trimming: 3 bases; junction bases outside the gene matches: 6. The CDR3 consists of 16 residues. Germline-derived CDR1 and CDR2 are MNHEY and SVGAGI. Here the CDR3 DNA reads TGTGCCAGCAGTTACGCGACAGGGAAGTACACCGGGGAGCTGTTTTTT. This encodes CASSYATGKYTGELFF.

The rearrangement uses TRBV30 and TRBJ2-1; 8 bases are a match to TRBD1. The CDR3 loop spans 13 amino acids. Per germline, CDR1 GTSNPN and CDR2 SVGIG (reference sequence). V was pared by 8 bases and J by 9 bases, with 12 bases of the junction left unmatched. CDR3: CANSGGVWLEQFF. DNA of the CDR3: TGTGCCAACTCAGGGGGCGTTTGGCTTGAGCAGTTCTTC.

This clone is deemed medium-sized by its frequency. V usage is TRBV6-5 and J usage is TRBJ2-7, with 7 bases aligning to TRBD1. V shed 5 bases, J shed 0 bases, and the junction held 4 bases outside the gene matches. The V gene's germline CDR1 is MNHEY and CDR2 SVGAGI. The CDR3 contains 14 residues. CDR3 DNA sequence: TGTGCCAGCAGTGAAGGGGACAGCTCCTACGAGCAGTACTTC. As protein: CASSEGDSSYEQYF.

CDR3 in amino acids: CASSVNQGVGNTIYF. The CDR3 DNA reads TGTGCCAGCAGCGTGAACCAGGGGGTAGGAAACACCATATATTTT. The genes are TRBV9 and TRBJ1-3; the match to TRBD1 covers 7 bases. Germline V gene sequence: CDR1 SGDLS, CDR2 YYNGEE. The junction had 6 bases not matched to a gene; V was cut back by 2 bases and J by 4 bases. CDR3 size: 15 residues. The variable domain in full, completed from reference TRBV9 and TRBJ1-3, reads DSGVTQTPKHLITATGQRVTLRCSPRSGDLSVYWYQQSLDQGLQFLIQYYNGEERAKGNILERFSAQQFPDLHSELNLSSLELGDSALYFCASSVNQGVGNTIYFGEGSWLTVV.